This is a list of T cell receptor beta chains from one sample in a study of T-cell memory formation after mild COVID-19. TCRdb ran MiXCR on the 5' RACE reads and lists one entry per CDR3 protein. The sample lists 350,000 to 450,000 distinct CDR3 sequences, roughly 20% occurring once. The source material was PBMCs or a T cell subset sorted from them (not recorded which). The source of these receptors is an adult woman who had mild COVID-19 (a few samples of this study predate the infection). Cell type and time point are not known. The conserved cysteine and the conserved F or W are not part of the CDR3 here. Each record gives: CDR3 protein, V gene, J gene, D gene. The D gene is left open where the match is weak.

cdr3_aa: SVENHPGGGEANVLT
v_call: TRBV29-1
j_call: TRBJ2-6
d_call: TRBD2

cdr3_aa: ALAGITDTQY
v_call: TRBV30
j_call: TRBJ2-3
d_call: TRBD2

cdr3_aa: ASSLDSLAGGYNEQF
v_call: TRBV7-2
j_call: TRBJ2-1
d_call: TRBD2

cdr3_aa: ASSHILVGMNTEAF
v_call: TRBV14
j_call: TRBJ1-1
d_call: NA

cdr3_aa: ASSRTTDTQY
v_call: TRBV12-3/TRBV12-4
j_call: TRBJ2-3
d_call: NA

cdr3_aa: SALRGIRAMNTEAF
v_call: TRBV20-1
j_call: TRBJ1-1
d_call: NA

cdr3_aa: SARVAPFDRSGTEAF
v_call: TRBV20-1
j_call: TRBJ1-1
d_call: NA

cdr3_aa: SALDPSGGAGF
v_call: TRBV20-1
j_call: TRBJ2-1
d_call: TRBD2

cdr3_aa: ASSLWTGGDDNEQF
v_call: TRBV12-3/TRBV12-4
j_call: TRBJ2-1
d_call: TRBD1

cdr3_aa: ASSSGQATALNSPLH
v_call: TRBV12-3/TRBV12-4
j_call: TRBJ1-6
d_call: TRBD1

cdr3_aa: ATSVSGGLEETQY
v_call: TRBV15
j_call: TRBJ2-5
d_call: TRBD2

cdr3_aa: ASSKQGSLNTEAF
v_call: TRBV7-9
j_call: TRBJ1-1
d_call: NA

cdr3_aa: ASSSSRLRTDTQY
v_call: TRBV27
j_call: TRBJ2-3
d_call: NA

cdr3_aa: ASSEYSGAF
v_call: TRBV2
j_call: TRBJ1-1
d_call: NA

cdr3_aa: ASSPTGGINTYEQY
v_call: TRBV9
j_call: TRBJ2-7
d_call: NA

cdr3_aa: ATSDGDEQF
v_call: TRBV24-1
j_call: TRBJ2-1
d_call: NA

cdr3_aa: ASTPNMGSPNQPQH
v_call: TRBV6-1
j_call: TRBJ1-5
d_call: NA

cdr3_aa: ASSFLEGATLH
v_call: TRBV12-3/TRBV12-4
j_call: TRBJ1-6
d_call: NA

cdr3_aa: AISGLGGPQETQY
v_call: TRBV10-3
j_call: TRBJ2-5
d_call: NA

cdr3_aa: ASSLTGDLAKNIQY
v_call: TRBV7-2
j_call: TRBJ2-4
d_call: NA

cdr3_aa: ASSQDRGGHRSYEQY
v_call: TRBV4-2
j_call: TRBJ2-7
d_call: NA

cdr3_aa: ASSRLWEGEYNEQF
v_call: TRBV14
j_call: TRBJ2-1
d_call: NA

cdr3_aa: ASSAQQGPSVSGANVLT
v_call: TRBV5-5
j_call: TRBJ2-6
d_call: NA

cdr3_aa: ASSLSLGGNYEQY
v_call: TRBV27
j_call: TRBJ2-7
d_call: NA

cdr3_aa: ASSLALGGSPLH
v_call: TRBV7-2
j_call: TRBJ1-6
d_call: NA

cdr3_aa: ASSASGRQDYEQY
v_call: TRBV7-2
j_call: TRBJ2-7
d_call: TRBD2

cdr3_aa: SARDILAGGTSNTGELF
v_call: TRBV20-1
j_call: TRBJ2-2
d_call: TRBD2